This record looks at one T cell receptor beta chain sequence and its context. What it binds is not known. This sample stems from a study of OX40 agonist ivuxolimab in advanced cancers. Notes on the study in general: In the 0.1 to 3.0 mg/kg range, CD4+ and CD8+ blood T cells had expanded clonally by week 6. The work left the antigen specificity of expanded peripheral T cells undetermined.

The J segment lost 3 bases and the V segment lost 8 bases, leaving 6 bases of the junction unmatched. The CDR3 extends over 13 amino acids. The V gene's germline CDR1 is MNHNS and CDR2 SASEGT. Sequencing was performed with immunoSEQ multiplex PCR; in TCRdb, only in-frame clones are kept and a portion is missing. This table holds about 73,000 clones, 75% to 95% found once. Sample: CD4+ or CD8+ T cells sorted from blood, taken in a trial of the OX40 agonist ivuxolimab. The chain has TRBV6-1 and TRBJ2-7; 8 nucleotides line up with TRBD2. The sequence was collected from an adult with an advanced solid tumor such as melanoma, head and neck, liver or kidney cancer. CDR3 sequence (DNA): TGTGCCAGCGTCACTAGCGGCCTCTACGAGCAGTACTTC. Its translation: CASVTSGLYEQYF.